One T cell receptor beta chain is described in this entry. Amplification used 60 Vbeta primers and 13 Jbeta primers. Repertoires were generated with immunoSEQ multiplex PCR, while TCRdb's copy carries only in-frame clones and drops some. This table holds 150,000 or so clones, around 82% found once. Trimming took off 7 bases at V and 9 bases at J, with 13 bases between the two ends. The CDR3 runs to 12 residues. Germline V gives CDR1 SNHLY, CDR2 FYNNEI. This entry is derived from a study of cytomegalovirus exposure and HLA in healthy donors. The V call is TRBV2, the J call TRBJ1-5; TRBD1 might be the D (5 bases). This clonotype was obtained from a male donor in good health and CMV-seronegative. Sequenced input: PBMCs. CDR3 region: CASTPGGGPQHF. The DNA for the CDR3 is TGTGCCAGCACCCCCGGGGGGGGGCCCCAGCATTTT.